These 9 T cell receptor beta chains were all obtained from the same sample, sequenced in a study of identical twins. One entry per CDR3 protein, called by TCRdb with MiXCR from the 5' RACE reads. The table lists around 960,000 distinct CDR3 sequences, roughly an eighth of them singletons. These sequences were also reported in another study, on yellow fever vaccine responses in identical twins.

Input material: PBMCs. These receptors came from a woman aged 18-35 years in good health.

For the CDR3, the DNA is TGTGCCAGCAGTTCACCGGGGAGGGGGCTTCAGACCCAGTACTTC. Its translation: CASSSPGRGLQTQYF. The rearrangement joins TRBV28 to TRBJ2-5; D possibly matches TRBD1 or TRBD2 (7 bases each). Germline values: CDR1 MDHEN, CDR2 SYDVKM. The CDR3 spans 15 residues. Trimming took 4 bases from V and 6 from J, leaving 18 bases between them. The variable domain in full, completed from reference TRBV28 and TRBJ2-5, reads DVKVTQSSRYLVKRTGEKVFLECVQDMDHENMFWYRQDPGLGLRLIYFSYDVKMKEKGDIPEGYSVSREKKERFSLILESASTNQTSMYLCASSSPGRGLQTQYFGPGTRLLVL.

The DNA for the CDR3 is TGCAGCGTCAACCCCGCGGACGAATCAACCTATGGCTACACCTTC. Residues: CSVNPADESTYGYTF. The chain combines TRBV29-1 with TRBJ1-2; D is unclear. Looked up from germline, CDR1 is SQVTM and CDR2 is ANQGSEA. The CDR3 runs 15 residues. V was pared by 6 bases and J by 4 bases, with 21 bases between. The full variable domain, completed using reference TRBV29-1 and TRBJ1-2, is SAVISQKPSRDICQRGTSLTIQCQVDSQVTMMFWYRQQPGQSLTLIATANQGSEATYESGFVIDKFPISRPNLTFSTLTVSNMSPEDSSIYLCSVNPADESTYGYTFGSGTRLTVV.

This clonotype occurred once. The V and J genes are TRBV5-1 and TRBJ2-7, with D possibly TRBD1 on 6 matching bases. Between the trimmed V and J ends, which lost 7 bases and 3 bases, there was a span of 20 bases. CDR1 and CDR2 (germline): SGHRS, YFSETQ. The CDR3 contains 15 residues. CDR3 nucleotide sequence: TGCGCCAGCGCCTTTGACAGGAAGATTAACTACGAGCAGTACTTC. This translates into CASAFDRKINYEQYF.

This clonotype was detected a few times. V usage is TRBV27 and J usage is TRBJ2-1; D is perhaps TRBD1 or TRBD2 (6 bases each). This CDR3 has 12 residues. Trimming removed 7 bases from V and 7 bases from J, with 11 bases in between. In germline, CDR1 is MNHEY, CDR2 SMNVEV (reference sequence). The CDR3 DNA follows: TGTGCCAGCACGGGGGCGTATAATGAGCAGTTCTTC. It translates to CASTGAYNEQFF.

V and J are TRBV29-1 and TRBJ1-1; a possible D gene is TRBD1 (5 bases). Deletions cut 6 bases from V and 0 bases from J, with 11 bases between. The CDR3 is 13 residues long. Germline V lookup: CDR1 SQVTM, CDR2 ANQGSEA. The CDR3 DNA is TGCAGCGTGGGGGGGAGTCTGAACACTGAAGCTTTCTTT. Its translation: CSVGGSLNTEAFF.

V gene TRBV7-3 combines with J gene TRBJ2-1, with TRBD2 matching 10 bases. Per the germline V gene, CDR1 is SGHTA and CDR2 is FQGTGA. The CDR3 sequence is 14 residues long. V dropped 5 bases and J dropped 8; count of bases not matched to a gene: 6. CDR3 protein: CASSPSSGSHEQFF. CDR3 coding DNA: TGTGCCAGCAGCCCTTCTAGCGGGAGCCATGAGCAGTTCTTC. Drawing the rest from reference TRBV7-3 and TRBJ2-1, the complete variable domain is GAGVSQTPSNKVTEKGKYVELRCDPISGHTALYWYRQSLGQGPEFLIYFQGTGAADDSGLPNDRFFAVRPEGSVSTLKIQRTERGDSAVYLCASSPSSGSHEQFFGPGTRLTVL.

At least ten counts were recorded for this clonotype. V is TRBV7-8 and J is TRBJ2-3; D perhaps matches TRBD2 (6 bases). In germline, CDR1 is SGHVS, CDR2 FQNEAQ. The germline V and J ends were trimmed by 4 bases and 5 bases, with 19 bases remaining between them. CDR3 length equals 16 residues. The CDR3 DNA is TGTGCCAGCAGCTCTGCCGCCGGCGGGACGGGAGATACGCAGTATTTT. This codes for CASSSAAGGTGDTQYF.

The chain employs TRBV4-2 and TRBJ2-7; the match to TRBD2 covers 8 bases. Germline values: CDR1 LGHNA, CDR2 YNFKEQ. V dropped 2 bases and J dropped 1; count of bases not matched to a gene: 4. This CDR3 is built from 15 residues. The DNA for the CDR3 is TGTGCCAGCAGCCAAAGACGGGAGGGGTCCTACGAGCAGTACTTC. Its translation is CASSQRREGSYEQYF.

This rearrangement joins TRBV12-5 to TRBJ2-7; 11 bases agree with TRBD2. Germline V CDR1 and CDR2: LGHNT, FRNRAP. The ends lost 2 bases at V and 5 bases at J; junction bases unmatched: 17. CDR3 size: 19 residues. CDR3 in amino acids: CASGLTLPSPGLAVHEQYF. For the CDR3, the DNA is TGTGCTAGTGGTTTGACACTCCCATCTCCGGGACTAGCGGTTCACGAGCAGTACTTC. The complete variable domain, with remaining parts taken from reference TRBV12-5 and TRBJ2-7, reads DARVTQTPRHKVTEMGQEVTMRCQPILGHNTVFWYRQTMMQGLELLAYFRNRAPLDDSGMPKDRFSAEMPDATLATLKIQPSEPRDSAVYFCASGLTLPSPGLAVHEQYFGPGTRLTVT.